One TCR beta chain is described in this entry. This sample is drawn from a study of blood T cell repertoires in COVID-19. Across the study: Whether acute or convalescent, the COVID-19 samples came from the United States, Italy and Spain.

Profiled with immunoSEQ multiplex PCR; TCRdb holds only in-frame clones, not every one. This table has around 300,000 clones, 70% to 90% appearing once. The sample was peripheral blood. The TCR originated in a woman in her 70s with COVID-19, enrolled during active disease.

The CDR3 is CASSVEGATTDTQYF. Here the CDR3 DNA reads TGTGCCAGCAGCGTAGAAGGGGCTACCACAGATACGCAGTATTTT. The chain carries TRBV9 and TRBJ2-3; a weak D match, TRBD1 (5 bases). V was cut by 0 bases and J by 2 bases, with 10 bases left in between. The CDR3 spans 15 residues. CDR1 is SGDLS, CDR2 YYNGEE, per germline.